What follows are 10 T cell receptor beta chains derived from one specimen sequenced in a study of T cell changes during pregnancy in multiple sclerosis. TCRdb's table, derived via immunoSEQ multiplex PCR, lists solely in-frame clones and lacks some. The data show about 41,000 clones, roughly nine tenths seen once. Sequencing was performed on CD4+ T cells from peripheral blood mononuclear cells, taken in the first trimester of pregnancy. The source of these receptors is a female donor with multiple sclerosis, enrolled in a pregnancy study.

V and J are TRBV14 and TRBJ2-2; D ambiguous. Trimming cost V 1 base and J 6 bases, with 12 bases left between them. The germline V gene encodes CDR1 SGHDN and CDR2 FVKESK. The CDR3 has 15 amino acids. The CDR3 here is CASSQGLPNAGELFF. CDR3 in DNA: TGTGCCAGCAGCCAAGGTCTACCCAACGCCGGGGAGCTGTTTTTT.

The genes are TRBV19 and TRBJ1-5; no reliable D call. Germline V gene data show CDR1 as LNHDA and CDR2 as SQIVND (reference sequence). V was clipped by 5 bases and J by 5 bases, with 10 bases between them. CDR3 size: 13 residues. CDR3 nucleotides: TGTGCCAGTAGTGGGCAATGGGATCAGCCCCAGCATTTT. Protein sequence: CASSGQWDQPQHF.

The chain employs TRBV7-2 and TRBJ2-1; D unclear. There are 13 residues in the CDR3. Deletions cut 0 bases from V and 6 bases from J, with 6 bases between. CDR1 and CDR2 (germline): SGHTA, FQGNSA. The CDR3 loop is CASSLASPNEQFF. CDR3 nucleotide sequence: TGTGCCAGCAGCTTAGCTAGCCCCAATGAGCAGTTCTTC.

The chain couples TRBV23-1 to TRBJ1-1, with D possibly matching TRBD1 (6 bases). TRBV23-1 is an ORF, with its function uncertain. The CDR3 has 18 amino acids. V lost 2 bases and J lost 0, with 19 bases in between. The CDR3 region is CASSQQFGSGDLNTEAFF. The CDR3 nucleotides are TGCGCCAGCAGTCAACAGTTTGGGTCAGGGGATCTGAACACTGAAGCTTTCTTT.

The chain couples TRBV2 to TRBJ2-1; 10 nucleotides agree with TRBD2. Germline V gives CDR1 SNHLY, CDR2 FYNNEI. J gave up 6 bases and V 6 bases, and 5 bases lay outside the gene matches. CDR3 size: 14 residues. The CDR3 coding sequence is TGTGCCAGCAGGATAGCGGGAGGACGCAATGAGCAGTTCTTC. As protein: CASRIAGGRNEQFF.

This clone has just one count. The chain couples TRBV28 to TRBJ1-1; 8 bases fit TRBD1. The CDR3 has 15 amino acids. The V and J ends lost 6 bases and 0 bases, in that order; junction bases with no gene match: 6. Germline V gene sequence: CDR1 MDHEN, CDR2 SYDVKM. The CDR3 is CASRVGDRMNTEAFF. The CDR3, as DNA: TGTGCCAGCAGGGTAGGGGACAGGATGAACACTGAAGCTTTCTTT.

CDR3 residues: CASSPRDRGREETQYF. CDR3 sequence (DNA): TGTGCCAGCAGCCCTCGGGACAGGGGTAGGGAAGAGACCCAGTACTTC. The gene calls are TRBV9 and TRBJ2-5, with 10 bases fitting TRBD1. The CDR3 loop spans 16 amino acids. After removal of 4 bases from V and 3 bases from J, the junction contained 9 bases not matched to a gene. CDR1 and CDR2 (germline): SGDLS, YYNGEE.

The rearrangement joins TRBV28 to TRBJ2-4; no definite D call. Per germline, CDR1 MDHEN and CDR2 SYDVKM. V lost 6 bases, J lost 7 bases, and 16 bases lay in between. The CDR3 is 14 amino acids. The CDR3 spells CASSRPLFENIQYF. CDR3 bases: TGTGCCAGCAGCCGTCCCCTCTTCGAGAACATTCAGTACTTC.

The chain links TRBV30 to TRBJ2-5, with TRBD2 identical over 7 bases. Germline assignment: CDR1 GTSNPN and CDR2 SVGIG (reference sequence). Trimming cost V 4 bases and J 5 bases; bases outside gene matches: 16. CDR3 length: 16 residues. The CDR3 is CAWTPPRAGRRETQYF. CDR3 in DNA: TGTGCCTGGACTCCCCCTAGAGCGGGGAGGAGGGAGACCCAGTACTTC.

Note on this clone: An end of the junction does not agree with germline; a read error may underlie this. The chain couples TRBV7-9 to TRBJ2-4; TRBD2 agrees at 14 bases. Germline values: CDR1 SEHNR, CDR2 FQNEAQ (reference sequence). The CDR3 spans 15 residues. In DNA, the CDR3 is TGTGCCAGCAGCTTAGCGCCGGGACTAGCGGGAGTTACGGACTTC. Translated: CASSLAPGLAGVTDF.